These 19 T cell receptor beta chains came from one sample sequenced in a study of neurological immune-mediated disorders. Using its own MiXCR run on the 5' RACE reads, TCRdb lists one record per CDR3 protein. The data contain about 55,000 distinct CDR3 sequences, around 3.6% of them singletons. Sample: PBMCs. The receptors shown here come from a man under 40 with multiple sclerosis.

This clonotype was seen many times. The chain has TRBV5-1 and TRBJ1-1, with no clear D. V was shortened by 4 bases and J by 0 bases, with 10 bases between the two germline ends. The CDR3 consists of 14 residues. Germline V gene sequence: CDR1 SGHRS, CDR2 YFSETQ. CDR3 sequence: CASSPGAVNTEAFF. CDR3 coding DNA: TGCGCCAGCAGCCCCGGAGCCGTGAACACTGAAGCTTTCTTT.

There are many counts of this clonotype. The V call is TRBV20-1, the J call TRBJ2-3, with TRBD2 identical over 14 bases. The V segment lost 3 bases and the J segment 6 bases; nucleotides outside the gene matches: 11. The CDR3 runs 17 residues. Germline V gene lookup returns CDR1 DFQATT and CDR2 SNEGSKA (reference sequence). The CDR3 region has the DNA TGCAGTGCTAGGGGTACTGGGACTAGCGGGAGTGGGGATACGCAGTATTTT. It codes for CSARGTGTSGSGDTQYF.

This clonotype came up once. A much larger clone sits a single nucleotide away, making a read error possible. The chain is built from TRBV23-1 and TRBJ1-5; no definite D call. TRBV23-1 is reported as an ORF; its role is uncertain. The CDR3 extends over 15 amino acids. Trimming took off 0 bases at V and 2 bases at J, with 8 bases between the two ends. CDR3 sequence (DNA): TGCGCCAGCAGTCAATCGGGGAAGGGCAATCAGCCCCAGCATTTT. This codes for CASSQSGKGNQPQHF.

This clonotype was seen many times. The chain couples TRBV11-3 to TRBJ1-5, with a possible D match to TRBD1 (5 bases). In germline, CDR1 is SGHNT, CDR2 YENEEA. The germline V and J ends were trimmed by 5 bases and 6 bases, with 14 bases remaining between them. This CDR3 is 14 amino acids long. CDR3 DNA: TGTGCCAGCAGCCCCTCCAGGGTTGGTCAGCCCCAGCATTTT. This sequence encodes CASSPSRVGQPQHF. Complete variable domain (other parts from reference TRBV11-3 and TRBJ1-5): EAGVVQSPRYKIIEKKQPVAFWCNPISGHNTLYWYLQNLGQGPELLIRYENEEAVDDSQLPKDRFSAERLKGVDSTLKIQPAELGDSAVYLCASSPSRVGQPQHFGDGTRLSIL.

This clonotype was detected ten times or more. This rearrangement joins TRBV20-1 to TRBJ2-5; TRBD2 matches 7 bases. The CDR3 runs to 13 residues. V lost 3 bases and J lost 1; bases outside the gene matches: 2. Germline CDR1 DFQATT, CDR2 SNEGSKA (reference sequence). The DNA of the CDR3 is TGCAGTGCTAGGCGGGGGAGCCAAGAGACCCAGTACTTC. Translated, it gives CSARRGSQETQYF.

The J gene is TRBJ1-2, the V gene TRBV29-1, with 7 nucleotides matching TRBD1. The V segment lost 4 bases and the J segment 2 bases; nucleotides outside the gene matches: 7. CDR1 is SQVTM and CDR2 is ANQGSEA in the germline V gene. The CDR3 is made up of 14 amino acids. The CDR3 reads CSVGSGGSNYGYTF. CDR3 DNA sequence: TGCAGCGTTGGATCAGGGGGGTCCAACTATGGCTACACCTTC.

There are many counts of this clonotype. The chain recombines TRBV5-1 with TRBJ2-1, with 7 bases identical to TRBD2. CDR3 length equals 15 residues. The V and J ends lost 2 bases and 0 bases, in that order; junction bases with no gene match: 2. Per germline, CDR1 SGHRS and CDR2 YFSETQ. The CDR3 sequence is CASSFSGSSYNEQFF. The CDR3 DNA is TGCGCCAGCAGCTTTAGCGGGTCCTCCTACAATGAGCAGTTCTTC.

The sample holds a few counts of this clonotype. The chain uses TRBV4-1 and TRBJ1-2; D not certain. The CDR3 consists of 13 residues. CDR1 is MGHRA, CDR2 YSYEKL, per germline. Trimming removed 4 bases from V and 8 bases from J, with 14 bases in between. The CDR3 sequence is CASSPRRGEGYTF. CDR3 nucleotides: TGCGCCAGCAGCCCCCGACGGGGTGAAGGCTACACCTTC.

Ten or more counts support this clonotype. The J gene is TRBJ2-7, the V gene TRBV5-6; the D gene is possibly TRBD2 (5 bases). Germline values: CDR1 SGHDT, CDR2 YYEEEE. With 4 bases removed from V and 7 bases from J, the gap between germline ends came to 18 bases. CDR3 length: 14 amino acids. CDR3 DNA: TGTGCCAGCAGCCCCACTAGGAGAGCCGGGGAGCAGTACTTC. Protein: CASSPTRRAGEQYF.

In this sample, this clonotype turned up many times. The V gene is TRBV20-1, the J gene TRBJ2-1; D is perhaps TRBD2 (6 bases). This CDR3 contains 13 residues. Germline V CDR1 and CDR2: DFQATT, SNEGSKA (reference sequence). Trimming stripped 3 bases from V and 4 bases from J, with 10 bases between. This chain's CDR3 is CSASDSGYNEQFF. The CDR3 coding sequence is TGCAGTGCTAGTGATAGCGGATACAATGAGCAGTTCTTC.

Ten or more counts support this clonotype. The gene calls are TRBV3-1 and TRBJ1-5, with D unresolved. V lost 0 bases, J lost 9 bases, and 15 bases lay in between. This CDR3 contains 15 residues. From germline, CDR1 is LGHDT and CDR2 YNNKEL (reference sequence). The CDR3 nucleotides are TGTGCCAGCAGCCAAGACGGGGAGTTCACTTCGCCCCAGCATTTT. The encoded protein is CASSQDGEFTSPQHF.

This clonotype was seen many times. The chain has TRBV7-8 and TRBJ1-5; 7 bases are a match to TRBD1. This CDR3 is built from 14 residues. In germline, CDR1 is SGHVS, CDR2 FQNEAQ. After removal of 5 bases from V and 9 bases from J, the junction contained 10 bases not matched to a gene. DNA of the CDR3: TGTGCCAGCAGCCAAGGGACAGCCCGGCGGCCCCAGCATTTT. Translated, it gives CASSQGTARRPQHF.

This clonotype was picked up many times. The DNA for the CDR3 is TGTGCCAGCAGTTATGCCGGGGCAGGGAGTAACTATGGCTACACCTTC. This sequence encodes CASSYAGAGSNYGYTF. The gene calls are TRBV6-6 and TRBJ1-2; D might be TRBD1 (5 bases). CDR1 MNHNY and CDR2 SVGAGI come from the germline V gene (reference sequence). The CDR3 spans 16 residues. V was trimmed by 3 bases and J by 1 base, leaving 15 bases between them.

This clonotype was counted ten times or more. The chain employs TRBV28 and TRBJ1-6; D unclear. The germline gives CDR1 MDHEN, CDR2 SYDVKM. The CDR3 extends over 13 amino acids. V lost 2 bases to trimming and J lost 13 bases, with 12 bases between them. This CDR3 is CASSLTQGFPLHF. CDR3 nucleotides: TGTGCCAGCAGTTTAACTCAAGGGTTCCCCCTCCACTTT.

In this sample, this clonotype turned up many times. The junction departs from the called germline gene at one end, perhaps through a read error. The CDR3 nucleotides are TGTGCCACCAGCAGAGTGGCGGTTAACATTAATTCACCCCTCAACTTT. Encoded protein: CATSRVAVNINSPLNF. The V gene is TRBV15, the J gene TRBJ1-6; the D is unclear. This CDR3 has 16 residues. Germline-derived CDR1 and CDR2 are LNHNV and YYDKDF (reference sequence).

This clonotype was observed many times. The chain joins TRBV5-1 to TRBJ2-3, with 10 bases matching TRBD1. CDR1 SGHRS and CDR2 YFSETQ come from the germline V gene. V lost 7 bases and J lost 5; bases outside the gene matches: 7. CDR3 length: 14 residues. The CDR3 region is CASGPGQGKDTQYF. Written as DNA, the CDR3 is TGCGCCAGCGGGCCGGGACAGGGGAAAGATACGCAGTATTTT. The whole variable domain, remainder taken from reference TRBV5-1 and TRBJ2-3, is KAGVTQTPRYLIKTRGQQVTLSCSPISGHRSVSWYQQTPGQGLQFLFEYFSETQRNKGNFPGRFSGRQFSNSRSEMNVSTLELGDSALYLCASGPGQGKDTQYFGPGTRLTVL.

This clonotype has at least ten counts. The CDR3 is CATIPVGEGIAKNIQYF. For the CDR3, the DNA is TGTGCCACCATCCCAGTAGGCGAGGGGATAGCCAAAAACATTCAGTACTTC. The chain combines TRBV28 with TRBJ2-4, with D perhaps matching TRBD1 or TRBD2 (5 bases each). The CDR3 has 17 residues. Germline V lookup: CDR1 MDHEN, CDR2 SYDVKM. Trimming shortened V by 10 bases and J by 0 bases, and 22 bases separated the two germline ends.

In this sample, this clonotype turned up many times. The rearrangement uses TRBV7-6 and TRBJ1-1; D ambiguous. The CDR3 totals 14 residues. CDR1 and CDR2 from the germline V gene are SGHVS and FNYEAQ. V shed 5 bases and J shed 3 bases, with 13 bases lying between them. The DNA of the CDR3 is TGTGCCAGCAGCCCACGGAGGGCCTACACTGAAGCTTTCTTT. It is translated as CASSPRRAYTEAFF.

This clonotype was seen at least ten times. The chain joins TRBV7-2 to TRBJ2-7; TRBD1 matches 7 bases. Germline-derived CDR1 and CDR2 are SGHTA and FQGNSA. This CDR3 has 14 amino acids. V was pared by 5 bases and J by 0 bases, with 4 bases of the junction left unmatched. DNA of the CDR3: TGTGCCAGCAGCCGAAGGGACAGCTCCTACGAGCAGTACTTC. Residues: CASSRRDSSYEQYF.